This T cell receptor beta chain emerged from a study of cytomegalovirus exposure and HLA in healthy donors. Regarding this clone: Its target is not known.

It was with 60 Vbeta and 13 Jbeta primers that the PCR ran. Only in-frame clones appear in the TCRdb table, and some are missing; sequencing was by immunoSEQ multiplex PCR. This table holds 150,000 to 200,000 clones, about four fifths found once. Study-level findings and limits: Later, an analysis found that common viral pathogens appeared to be linked with several of the most significant clusters. Listed as cytomegalovirus-associated were 150 or so TCR beta chains.

The sequenced sample was PBMCs. The TCR originated in a man in his thirties or forties in good health and CMV-seronegative.

CDR3 sequence (DNA): TGTGCCAGTAGTCCCAACAGGGGACTCAATCAGCCCCAGCATTTT. Its translation is CASSPNRGLNQPQHF. The rearrangement links TRBV19 to TRBJ1-5; TRBD1 matches 7 bases. The CDR3 extends over 15 amino acids. Germline loops: CDR1 LNHDA, CDR2 SQIVND (reference sequence). Trimming removed 5 bases from V and 3 bases from J; junction bases left unmatched: 7.